The 3 T cell receptor beta chains listed next were all sequenced from one sample in a study of OX40 agonist ivuxolimab in advanced cancers. TCRdb keeps only in-frame clones here, not all; method: immunoSEQ multiplex PCR. The sample shows 70,000 to 95,000 clones, around 87% of them seen only once. The sequenced sample was CD4+ or CD8+ T cells sorted from blood, obtained in a trial of the OX40 agonist ivuxolimab. The receptors come from an adult with an advanced solid tumor such as melanoma, head and neck, liver or kidney cancer.

As regards this clone: Its ends do not fully match the called genes, so a read error is possible. The gene calls are TRBV15 and TRBJ2-7, with 8 bases lining up with TRBD1. The CDR3 extends over 15 amino acids. Germline V gives CDR1 LNHNV, CDR2 YYDKDF (reference sequence). The chain's CDR3 is CATSGEDRGNDEQYF. CDR3 nucleotide sequence: TGTGCCACCAGCGGAGAAGACAGGGGAAACGACGAGCAGTACTTC. Full variable domain (rest looked up from reference TRBV15 and TRBJ2-7): DAMVIQNPRYQVTQFGKPVTLSCSQTLNHNVMYWYQQKSSQAPKLLFHYYDKDFNNEADTPDNFQSRRPNTSFCFLDIRSPGLGDTAMYLCATSGEDRGNDEQYFGPGTRLTVT.

CDR3 sequence: CASSLTGTDPGNTIYF. The CDR3 coding sequence is TGTGCCAGCAGCTTAACCGGGACAGACCCTGGAAACACCATATATTTT. This chain uses TRBV11-2 with TRBJ1-3; TRBD1 matches 7 bases. J lost 2 bases, V lost 2 bases, and 6 bases had no gene match. This CDR3 spans 16 amino acids. From germline, CDR1 is SGHAT and CDR2 FQNNGV.

This clone was counted between two and nine times. The missing conserved phenylalanine or tryptophan at the end of this CDR3 makes a read error likely. No DNA is shown, since the ends of the CDR3 on it are uncertain; the CDR3 is the one TCRdb lists. The V and J genes are TRBV20-1 and TRBJ1-1; the DNA was not compared with TRBD1, the D call given in the table. The germline V gene has CDR1 DFQATT and CDR2 SNEGSKA (reference sequence). The CDR3 totals 11 residues, both ends included. This CDR3 reads CSADVMGAPDY.